This passage covers 5 T cell receptor beta chains from one sample sequenced in a study of immune evolution from preneoplasia to lung adenocarcinoma. Clones were sequenced by immunoSEQ multiplex PCR, and TCRdb holds only the in-frame ones, with some missing. The sample includes approximately 6,600 clones, 76% of them seen just once. Sequencing was performed on FFPE minimally invasive lung adenocarcinoma tissue. These receptors all stem from a person aged 55-79 years with lung adenocarcinoma.

The chain carries TRBV5-1 and TRBJ2-3; D may be TRBD1 or TRBD2 (5 bases each). V shed 5 bases and J shed 4 bases, with 17 bases lying between them. CDR1 is SGHRS and CDR2 is YFSETQ in the germline V gene. The CDR3 runs 15 residues. CDR3 sequence: CASSTGGTHADTQYF. The CDR3 DNA sequence: TGCGCCAGCAGTACCGGTGGGACCCACGCAGATACGCAGTATTTT. Variable domain in full (rest from reference TRBV5-1 and TRBJ2-3): KAGVTQTPRYLIKTRGQQVTLSCSPISGHRSVSWYQQTPGQGLQFLFEYFSETQRNKGNFPGRFSGRQFSNSRSEMNVSTLELGDSALYLCASSTGGTHADTQYFGPGTRLTVL.

The genes are TRBV7-3 and TRBJ1-2; D is possibly TRBD1 (6 bases). Trimming took 5 bases from V and 7 from J, leaving 20 bases between them. Germline lookup yields CDR1 SGHTA and CDR2 FQGTGA. The CDR3 has 15 amino acids. The CDR3 here is CASSPIGGGGGGYTF. CDR3 DNA sequence: TGTGCCAGCAGCCCTATCGGAGGGGGTGGTGGTGGCTACACCTTC.

This clone was found once. Other nucleotide sequences in the sample specify the same CDR3. The chain is built from TRBV4-2 and TRBJ2-3; maybe TRBD1 (5 bases). The V gene's germline CDR1 is LGHNA and CDR2 YNFKEQ. The V gene lost 2 bases and the J gene lost 2 bases, with 11 bases spanning the gap. CDR3 length: 15 residues. The CDR3 region has the DNA TGTGCCAGCAGCCAAACTACAGGAACCACAGATACGCAGTATTTT. Amino acids: CASSQTTGTTDTQYF.

Here the CDR3 reads CAWSAGPDYGYTF. The DNA for the CDR3 is TGTGCCTGGAGTGCGGGACCGGACTATGGCTACACCTTC. The rearrangement uses TRBV30 and TRBJ1-2; possibly TRBD1 for D (5 bases). Germline V gene sequence: CDR1 GTSNPN, CDR2 SVGIG (reference sequence). With 1 base removed from V and 3 bases from J, the gap between germline ends came to 9 bases. The CDR3 totals 13 residues.

A few counts support this clone. The chain joins TRBV11-2 to TRBJ2-1, with TRBD2 identical over 9 bases. CDR3 length: 15 amino acids. Per germline, CDR1 SGHAT and CDR2 FQNNGV. With 0 bases clipped from V and 8 bases from J, the junction kept 5 bases outside the gene matches. CDR3 sequence (DNA): TGTGCCAGCAGCTTAGAGTCTAGCGGGAACCATGAGCAGTTCTTC. It specifies CASSLESSGNHEQFF.